These 8 T cell receptor beta chains were all obtained from the same sample, sequenced in a study of human T cells and chemical hapten exposure. A single record per CDR3 protein comes from TCRdb applying MiXCR to the RACE reads. The repertoire holds about 120,000 distinct CDR3 sequences, with around an eighth as singletons. Time point denoted: patch test 1, 2 weeks after DPC sensitization. Sample treatment: therapeutic diphenylcyclopropenone sensitization with weekly scalp DPC. The specimen was whole blood, collected in connection with sensitization to the hapten diphenylcyclopropenone (DPC). These receptors originate from a woman aged 50 to 65 with alopecia areata. Some clones in this sample may be carry-over from other donors' samples.

This clonotype appeared many times. This chain joins TRBV19 and TRBJ1-4; D unresolved. Trimming took 3 bases from V and 0 from J, leaving 11 bases between them. From germline, CDR1 is LNHDA and CDR2 SQIVND (reference sequence). The CDR3 has 16 amino acids. The CDR3 sequence: CASSIGGRATNEKLFF. DNA of the CDR3: TGTGCCAGTAGTATCGGCGGAAGAGCAACTAATGAAAAACTGTTTTTT.

In this sample, this clonotype turned up many times. The gene calls are TRBV28 and TRBJ2-7, with a weak D call TRBD2 (6 bases). Germline V gene sequence: CDR1 MDHEN, CDR2 SYDVKM. The CDR3 has 15 residues. Trimming pared 7 bases from V and 3 bases from J, leaving 19 bases between. The CDR3 DNA reads as TGTGCCAGCATCAACCCCTCAGGCGGGAACTACGAGCAGTACTTC. Translation: CASINPSGGNYEQYF.

V gene TRBV12-3 or TRBV12-4 combines with J gene TRBJ2-2, with TRBD2 matching over 9 bases. The CDR3 loop spans 18 amino acids. J gave up 2 bases and V 5 bases, and 12 bases lay outside the gene matches. CDR3 sequence: CASSGRGLATLNTGELFF. CDR3 sequence (DNA): TGTGCCAGCAGTGGCCGTGGACTAGCGACCTTAAACACCGGGGAGCTGTTTTTT.

This clonotype was observed a few times. The V and J genes are TRBV24-1 and TRBJ2-1; weak D call: TRBD1 (5 bases). The CDR3 covers 14 residues. The V end was cut by 3 bases, the J end by 9 bases, with 14 bases between. Germline assignment: CDR1 KGHDR and CDR2 SFDVKD. The CDR3 DNA sequence: TGTGCCACCAGTGATGGGGCTTCCCGTGGTGAGCAGTTCTTC. Its protein is CATSDGASRGEQFF.

V usage is TRBV5-1 and J usage is TRBJ2-7, with a tentative D call TRBD2 (6 bases). There are 15 residues in the CDR3. Trimming shortened V by 3 bases and J by 2 bases, and 15 bases separated the two germline ends. Germline CDR1 reads SGHRS; CDR2 reads YFSETQ. CDR3 protein: CASSWGDGGTYEQYF. CDR3 in DNA: TGCGCCAGCAGCTGGGGGGATGGTGGGACCTACGAGCAGTACTTC.

This clonotype was recorded at least ten times. The V and J genes are TRBV7-9 and TRBJ2-3, with a possible D match to TRBD1 (5 bases). V lost 3 bases and J lost 6, with 10 bases in between. The CDR3 consists of 13 residues. In germline, CDR1 is SEHNR, CDR2 FQNEAQ (reference sequence). DNA of the CDR3: TGTGCCAGCAGCTTCCAGGGCAAGGATACGCAGTATTTT. As protein: CASSFQGKDTQYF.

This clonotype showed up many times. The chain is built from TRBV6-5 and TRBJ2-7; 10 bases fit TRBD1. The J segment lost 5 bases and the V segment lost 7 bases, leaving 11 bases of the junction unmatched. Germline V CDR1 and CDR2: MNHEY, SVGAGI. The length of the CDR3 is 15 residues. CDR3 sequence: CASTPTGQGRHEQYF. The CDR3 nucleotides read TGTGCCAGCACCCCAACGGGACAGGGGAGGCACGAGCAGTACTTC.

The table lists this clonotype with many counts. The chain joins TRBV28 to TRBJ2-1, with 9 positions matching TRBD1. J was trimmed by 7 bases and V by 3 bases; bases with no gene match: 7. Germline values: CDR1 MDHEN, CDR2 SYDVKM. The CDR3 has 15 amino acids. CDR3 DNA sequence: TGTGCCAGCAGTTTGGTACAGGGGGCGCGAAATGAGCAGTTCTTC. Amino acid sequence: CASSLVQGARNEQFF.